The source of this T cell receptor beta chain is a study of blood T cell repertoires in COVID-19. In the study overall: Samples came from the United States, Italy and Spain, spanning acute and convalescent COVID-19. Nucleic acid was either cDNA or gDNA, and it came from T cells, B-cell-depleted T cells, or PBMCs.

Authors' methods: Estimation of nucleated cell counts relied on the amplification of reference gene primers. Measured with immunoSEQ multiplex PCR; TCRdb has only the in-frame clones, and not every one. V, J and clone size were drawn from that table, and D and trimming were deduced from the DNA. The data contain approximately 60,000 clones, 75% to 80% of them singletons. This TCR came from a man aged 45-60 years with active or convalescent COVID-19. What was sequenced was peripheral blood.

DNA of the CDR3: TGCGCCAGCAGCTCCCAGGGCACGACTGAAGCTTTCTTT. Protein product: CASSSQGTTEAFF. The chain has TRBV5-1 and TRBJ1-1, with D perhaps matching TRBD1 (5 bases). This CDR3 has 13 residues. V lost 3 bases, J lost 5 bases, and 11 bases lay in between. Germline V CDR1 and CDR2: SGHRS, YFSETQ.